One sample yielded the 21 T cell receptor beta chains listed below, sequenced in a study of early T cells in non-severe SARS-CoV-2 infection (TCRdb year 2021). Library preparation employed 5' RACE. The data were produced on a NextSeq 500. TCRdb cleaned the public reads at Q25 with fastp, built clones with MiXCR and kept in-frame beta chains. For every CDR3 protein sequence, its rows merge into one entry that carries the most common genes and DNA. The sample contains 70,000 to 75,000 distinct CDR3 sequences, 9% to 15% of them found a single time. Of the sample, 3.5% to 4.5% falls within the top ten clones. Input material: whole blood. The source of these receptors is an adult who was a healthcare worker with PCR-confirmed SARS-CoV-2 infection or an uninfected control (not recorded which).

This clonotype occurred many times. The chain recombines TRBV29-1 with TRBJ2-1; the match to TRBD2 covers 7 bases. The V gene's germline CDR1 is SQVTM and CDR2 ANQGSEA. V lost 5 bases, J lost 8 bases, and 12 bases stayed unmatched. The CDR3 is made up of 14 amino acids. The CDR3 region has the DNA TGCAGCGTTTGGGGAGGGACCGGGGTGGATGAGCAGTTCTTC. Translated: CSVWGGTGVDEQFF.

This clonotype was counted between two and nine times. The rearrangement uses TRBV27 and TRBJ1-2; D remains ambiguous. This CDR3 is 13 amino acids long. V lost 4 bases and J 3 bases, leaving 9 bases between the germline ends. CDR1 and CDR2 (germline): MNHEY, SMNVEV (reference sequence). CDR3 loop: CASSSPGYYGYTF. DNA for the CDR3: TGTGCCAGCAGTTCACCGGGCTACTATGGCTACACCTTC.

The table lists this clonotype with many counts. The V and J genes are TRBV29-1 and TRBJ2-1; D gene uncertain. CDR1 is SQVTM, CDR2 ANQGSEA, per germline. The CDR3 extends over 13 amino acids. V was shortened by 4 bases and J by 8 bases, with 15 bases between the two germline ends. CDR3 sequence (DNA): TGCAGCGTTGCCTCTCTAGTGGGCGATGAGCAGTTCTTC. This codes for CSVASLVGDEQFF.

About this clonotype: A much larger clone differs by one base, so this may be a read error. This chain joins TRBV3-1 and TRBJ2-4; maybe TRBD1 (6 bases). The germline CDR1 and CDR2 sequences are LGHDT and YNNKEL (reference sequence). The CDR3 consists of 16 residues. Trimming shortened V by 5 bases and J by 2 bases, and 16 bases separated the two germline ends. The CDR3 spells CASSAYRDGPKNIQYF. The CDR3 nucleotides read TGTGCCAGCAGCGCCTACAGGGACGGTCCCAAAAACATTCAGTACTTC.

V is TRBV11-2 and J is TRBJ1-1; the D gene is possibly TRBD1 (5 bases). Trimming removed 2 bases from V and 8 bases from J, with 6 bases in between. The CDR3 is made up of 11 amino acids. The V gene's germline CDR1 is SGHAT and CDR2 FQNNGV. The CDR3 here is CASSLQGEAFF. The CDR3 region has the DNA TGTGCCAGCAGCTTACAGGGAGAAGCTTTCTTT.

Many counts were recorded for this clonotype. The rearrangement uses TRBV14 and TRBJ1-1; D may be TRBD1 (5 bases). This CDR3 has 13 residues. In germline, CDR1 is SGHDN, CDR2 FVKESK. V gave up 5 bases and J gave up 3 bases, with 10 bases separating them. This chain's CDR3 is CASSVQGYTEAFF. As DNA, the CDR3 is TGTGCCAGCAGCGTTCAGGGCTACACTGAAGCTTTCTTT.

This clonotype was detected only once. V usage is TRBV29-1 and J usage is TRBJ2-7; 7 positions match TRBD2. V was clipped by 1 base and J by 4 bases; unmatched bases: 13. Germline loops: CDR1 SQVTM, CDR2 ANQGSEA. CDR3 length: 16 amino acids. CDR3 nucleotide sequence: TGCAGCGTTGAAGGGCGGGCGGGGGTAGGCCGGTACGAGCAGTACTTC. Amino acid sequence: CSVEGRAGVGRYEQYF.

The chain employs TRBV7-8 and TRBJ2-2; 9 positions agree with TRBD2. Germline V gene sequence: CDR1 SGHVS, CDR2 FQNEAQ. Trimming removed 2 bases from V and 6 bases from J; junction bases left unmatched: 10. This CDR3 is 17 amino acids long. The CDR3: CASSLFVAGDSSGELFF. The CDR3, as DNA: TGTGCCAGCAGCTTATTTGTAGCGGGAGATAGCTCCGGGGAGCTGTTTTTT.

The table lists this clonotype with many counts. This chain connects TRBV27 to TRBJ2-7; 12 bases match TRBD2. Germline CDR1 reads MNHEY; CDR2 reads SMNVEV (reference sequence). Trimming at V came to 5 bases and at J to 5 bases, leaving 4 bases not matched to a gene. CDR3 length equals 14 residues. CDR3: CASSPSGRVDEQYF. CDR3 sequence (DNA): TGTGCCAGCAGTCCTAGCGGGAGGGTGGACGAGCAGTACTTC.

Many counts were recorded for this clonotype. This chain links TRBV18 with TRBJ2-7; 7 bases align to TRBD2. This CDR3 is built from 15 residues. Germline values: CDR1 KGHSH, CDR2 LQKENI. After removal of 6 bases from V and 2 bases from J, the junction contained 10 bases not matched to a gene. The CDR3 region is CASSQSLADPYEQYF. As DNA, the CDR3 is TGTGCCAGCTCCCAGAGCCTAGCGGACCCCTACGAGCAGTACTTC.

The chain is built from TRBV4-1 and TRBJ2-7, with 7 bases that match TRBD1. The CDR3 sequence is 14 residues long. Germline-derived CDR1 and CDR2 are MGHRA and YSYEKL. J was trimmed by 2 bases and V by 3 bases; bases with no gene match: 4. The CDR3 protein is CASSHETGTYEQYF. In nucleotides, the CDR3 is TGCGCCAGCAGCCATGAGACAGGGACCTACGAGCAGTACTTC.

This rearrangement joins TRBV20-1 to TRBJ2-1, with no clear D. Germline V CDR1 and CDR2: DFQATT, SNEGSKA (reference sequence). Trimming left V 4 bases short and J 8 bases short, with 12 bases between. CDR3 length: 12 amino acids. CDR3 in DNA: TGCAGTGCTAACCCGTTAATGGATGAGCAGTTCTTC. Its protein product is CSANPLMDEQFF.

This clonotype has at least ten counts. The chain uses TRBV28 and TRBJ2-5; 12 positions match TRBD1. The junction had 6 bases not matched to a gene; V was cut back by 4 bases and J by 3 bases. Germline-derived CDR1 and CDR2 are MDHEN and SYDVKM. The CDR3 loop spans 16 amino acids. CDR3: CASSSAGTGGEETQYF. Here the CDR3 DNA reads TGTGCCAGCAGTTCAGCCGGGACAGGGGGCGAAGAGACCCAGTACTTC.

This clonotype was recorded once. This likely comes from a read error, as the CDR3 has no conserved phenylalanine or tryptophan at its end. V usage is TRBV24-1 and J usage is TRBJ2-1, with 11 nucleotides matching TRBD2. Germline CDR1 is KGHDR and CDR2 is SFDVKD. This CDR3 contains 17 residues. V gave up 3 bases and J gave up 4 bases; unmatched junction bases: 7. CDR3 in DNA: TGTGCCACCAGTGATCGCGTAGCGGGAGGGCTATACAATGAGCAGTTCTCC. Amino acid sequence: CATSDRVAGGLYNEQFS.

The chain links TRBV29-1 to TRBJ2-5, with D perhaps TRBD1 (6 bases). The CDR3 consists of 12 residues. The V gene lost 7 bases and the J gene lost 5 bases, with 14 bases spanning the gap. Germline CDR1 is SQVTM and CDR2 is ANQGSEA. The CDR3 region has the DNA TGCAGCGCCCGCCCCAGGGGTGAGACCCAGTACTTC. Residues: CSARPRGETQYF.

This clonotype has at least ten counts. The V call is TRBV9, the J call TRBJ2-5; D is tentatively TRBD1 or TRBD2 (5 bases each). Trimming took off 5 bases at V and 3 bases at J, with 17 bases between the two ends. In germline, CDR1 is SGDLS, CDR2 YYNGEE. This CDR3 has 15 amino acids. CDR3 loop: CASRKGSAKEETQYF. Written as DNA, the CDR3 is TGTGCCAGCAGAAAGGGGAGCGCAAAAGAAGAGACCCAGTACTTC.

This clonotype was detected a few times. This sequence joins TRBV7-9 and TRBJ2-7; D ambiguous. CDR1 and CDR2 from the germline V gene are SEHNR and FQNEAQ (reference sequence). Trimming took off 4 bases at V and 3 bases at J, with 16 bases between the two ends. The CDR3 extends over 15 amino acids. DNA for the CDR3: TGTGCCAGCAGCTCCTCCCCGGGCCTTAACTACGAGCAGTACTTC. It translates to CASSSSPGLNYEQYF.

The chain uses TRBV20-1 and TRBJ2-7; 12 nucleotides match TRBD2. V shed 5 bases, J shed 5 bases, and the junction held 7 bases outside the gene matches. The CDR3 is 14 amino acids. Germline lookup yields CDR1 DFQATT and CDR2 SNEGSKA (reference sequence). This CDR3 reads CSASPGLAGHEQYF. The CDR3 DNA follows: TGCAGTGCTTCACCGGGACTAGCGGGCCACGAGCAGTACTTC.

Only a few counts were recorded for this clonotype. This chain uses TRBV28 with TRBJ1-5, with D maybe TRBD1 (5 bases). This CDR3 has 18 amino acids. Germline V gene data show CDR1 as MDHEN and CDR2 as SYDVKM. V gave up 2 bases and J gave up 3 bases, with 20 bases separating them. CDR3 loop: CASSLNWGGGDINQPQHF. CDR3 coding DNA: TGTGCCAGCAGTTTAAACTGGGGCGGGGGGGATATCAATCAGCCCCAGCATTTT.

This clonotype was seen many times. This chain uses TRBV28 with TRBJ2-1; D not resolved. The length of the CDR3 is 16 residues. The germline V gene encodes CDR1 MDHEN and CDR2 SYDVKM. With 1 base removed from V and 0 bases from J, the gap between germline ends came to 10 bases. The CDR3 DNA follows: TGTGCCAGCAGTTTATTGGCGGAAAGCTCCTACAATGAGCAGTTCTTC. Translation gives CASSLLAESSYNEQFF.

This clonotype has a count of ten or more. V usage is TRBV10-3 and J usage is TRBJ2-1; 8 bases agree with TRBD1. The CDR3 length is 14 residues. Germline CDR1 reads ENHRY; CDR2 reads SYGVKD. V lost 10 bases, J lost 6 bases, and 11 bases stayed unmatched. CDR3 protein: CATGQGSTSNEQFF. The CDR3 DNA sequence: TGTGCCACCGGACAGGGCTCCACCTCCAATGAGCAGTTCTTC.